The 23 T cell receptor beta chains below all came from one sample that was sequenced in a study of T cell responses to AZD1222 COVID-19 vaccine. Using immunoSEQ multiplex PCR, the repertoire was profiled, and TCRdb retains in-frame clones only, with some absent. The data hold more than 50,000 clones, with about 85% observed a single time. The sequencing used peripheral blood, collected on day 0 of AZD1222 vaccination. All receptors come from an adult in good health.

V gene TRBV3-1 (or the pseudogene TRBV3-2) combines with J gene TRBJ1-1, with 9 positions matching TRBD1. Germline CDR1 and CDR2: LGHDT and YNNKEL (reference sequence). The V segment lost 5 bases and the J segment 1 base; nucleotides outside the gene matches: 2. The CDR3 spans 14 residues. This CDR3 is CASSWGQGNTEAFF. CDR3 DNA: TGTGCCAGCAGCTGGGGACAGGGGAACACTGAAGCTTTCTTT.

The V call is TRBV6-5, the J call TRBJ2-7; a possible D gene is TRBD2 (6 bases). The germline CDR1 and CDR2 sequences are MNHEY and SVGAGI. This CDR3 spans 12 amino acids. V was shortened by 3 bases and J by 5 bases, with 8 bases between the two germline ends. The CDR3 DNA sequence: TGTGCCAGCAGTTATCGGGGGAACGAGCAGTACTTC. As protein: CASSYRGNEQYF.

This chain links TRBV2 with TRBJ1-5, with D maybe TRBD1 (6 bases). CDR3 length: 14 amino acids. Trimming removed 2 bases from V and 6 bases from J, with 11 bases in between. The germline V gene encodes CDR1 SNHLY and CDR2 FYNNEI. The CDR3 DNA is TGTGCCAGCAGTGAACGCCAGGGGAGTCAGCCCCAGCATTTT. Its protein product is CASSERQGSQPQHF.

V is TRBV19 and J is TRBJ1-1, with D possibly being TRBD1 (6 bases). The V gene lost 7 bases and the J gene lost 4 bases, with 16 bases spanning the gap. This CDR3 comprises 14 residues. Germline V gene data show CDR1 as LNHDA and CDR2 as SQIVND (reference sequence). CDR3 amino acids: CASTAGAGVTEAFF. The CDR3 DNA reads TGTGCCAGTACCGCAGGGGCAGGGGTCACTGAAGCTTTCTTT. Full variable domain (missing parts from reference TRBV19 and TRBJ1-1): DGGITQSPKYLFRKEGQNVTLSCEQNLNHDAMYWYRQDPGQGLRLIYYSQIVNDFQKGDIAEGYSVSREKKESFPLTVTSAQKNPTAFYLCASTAGAGVTEAFFGQGTRLTVV.

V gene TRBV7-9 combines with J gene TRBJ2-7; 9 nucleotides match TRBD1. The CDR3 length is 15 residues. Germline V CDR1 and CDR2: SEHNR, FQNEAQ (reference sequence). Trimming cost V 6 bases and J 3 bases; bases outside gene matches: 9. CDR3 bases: TGTGCCAGCAGTCGGGCCGGGACAGGGATCTACGAGCAGTACTTC. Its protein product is CASSRAGTGIYEQYF.

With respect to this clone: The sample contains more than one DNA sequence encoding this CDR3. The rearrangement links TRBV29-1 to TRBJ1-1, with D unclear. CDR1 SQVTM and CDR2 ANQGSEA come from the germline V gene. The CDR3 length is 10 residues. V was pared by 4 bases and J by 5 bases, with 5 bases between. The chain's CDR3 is CSVGGTEAFF. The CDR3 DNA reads TGCAGCGTTGGAGGGACTGAAGCTTTCTTT.

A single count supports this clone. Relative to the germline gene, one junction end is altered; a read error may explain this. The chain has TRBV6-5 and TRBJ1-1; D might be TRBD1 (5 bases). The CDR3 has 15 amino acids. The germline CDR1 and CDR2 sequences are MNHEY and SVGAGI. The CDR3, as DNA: TGTGCCAGCATTTACCTTTTTGGGGGGAGCACTGAAGCTTTCTTT. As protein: CASIYLFGGSTEAFF.

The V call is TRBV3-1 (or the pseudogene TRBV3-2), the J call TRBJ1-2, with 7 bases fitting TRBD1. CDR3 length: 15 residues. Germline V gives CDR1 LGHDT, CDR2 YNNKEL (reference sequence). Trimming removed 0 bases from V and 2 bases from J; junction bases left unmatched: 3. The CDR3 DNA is TGTGCCAGCAGCCAAGAGGGGACAGTAAACTATGGCTACACCTTC. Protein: CASSQEGTVNYGYTF.

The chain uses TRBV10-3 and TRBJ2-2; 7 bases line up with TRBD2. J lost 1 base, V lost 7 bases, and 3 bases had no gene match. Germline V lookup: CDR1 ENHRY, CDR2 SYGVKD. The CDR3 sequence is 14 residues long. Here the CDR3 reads CAINPSGNTGELFF. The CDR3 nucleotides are TGTGCCATCAACCCTAGCGGGAACACCGGGGAGCTGTTTTTT.

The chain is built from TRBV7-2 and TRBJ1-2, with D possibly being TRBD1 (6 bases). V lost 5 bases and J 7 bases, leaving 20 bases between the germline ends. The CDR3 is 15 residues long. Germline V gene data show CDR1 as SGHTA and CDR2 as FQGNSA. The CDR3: CASSLGGGQRFGYTF. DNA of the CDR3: TGTGCCAGCAGCCTAGGGGGGGGGCAGAGGTTTGGCTACACCTTC.

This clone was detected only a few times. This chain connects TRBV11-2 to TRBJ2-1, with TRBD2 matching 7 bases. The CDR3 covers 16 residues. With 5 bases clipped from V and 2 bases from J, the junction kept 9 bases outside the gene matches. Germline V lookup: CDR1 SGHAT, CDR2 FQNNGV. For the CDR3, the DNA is TGTGCCAGCAGCGGCGGGCAGCGGGGACCCTACAATGAGCAGTTCTTC. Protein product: CASSGGQRGPYNEQFF.

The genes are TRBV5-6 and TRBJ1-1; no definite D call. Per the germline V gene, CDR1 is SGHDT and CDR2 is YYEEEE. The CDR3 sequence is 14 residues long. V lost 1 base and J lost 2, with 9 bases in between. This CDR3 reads CASSLFKANTEAFF. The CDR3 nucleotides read TGTGCCAGCAGCTTGTTTAAGGCCAACACTGAAGCTTTCTTT. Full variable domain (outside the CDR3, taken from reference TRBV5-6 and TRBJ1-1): DAGVTQSPTHLIKTRGQQVTLRCSPKSGHDTVSWYQQALGQGPQFIFQYYEEEERQRGNFPDRFSGHQFPNYSSELNVNALLLGDSALYLCASSLFKANTEAFFGQGTRLTVV.

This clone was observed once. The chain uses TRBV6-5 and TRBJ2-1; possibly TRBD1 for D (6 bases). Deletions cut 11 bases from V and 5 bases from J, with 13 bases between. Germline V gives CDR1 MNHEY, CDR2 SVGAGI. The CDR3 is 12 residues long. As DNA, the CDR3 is TGTGCCGGGGGCTCTGGGGACAATGAGCAGTTCTTC. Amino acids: CAGGSGDNEQFF.

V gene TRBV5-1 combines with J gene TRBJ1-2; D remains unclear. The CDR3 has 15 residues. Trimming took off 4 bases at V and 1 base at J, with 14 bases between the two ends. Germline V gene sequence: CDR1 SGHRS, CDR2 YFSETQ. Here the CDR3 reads CASSPQIIFNYGYTF. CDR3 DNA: TGCGCCAGCAGCCCCCAGATTATCTTTAACTATGGCTACACCTTC.

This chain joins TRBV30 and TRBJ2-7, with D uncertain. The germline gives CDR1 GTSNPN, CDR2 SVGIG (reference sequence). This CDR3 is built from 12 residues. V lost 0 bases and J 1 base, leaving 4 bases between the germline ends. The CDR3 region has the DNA TGTGCCTGGAGTGTAGGGTCCTACGAGCAGTACTTC. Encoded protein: CAWSVGSYEQYF. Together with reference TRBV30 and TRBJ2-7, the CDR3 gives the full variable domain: SQTIHQWPATLVQPVGSPLSLECTVEGTSNPNLYWYRQAAGRGLQLLFYSVGIGQISSEVPQNLSASRPQDRQFILSSKKLLLSDSGFYLCAWSVGSYEQYFGPGTRLTVT.

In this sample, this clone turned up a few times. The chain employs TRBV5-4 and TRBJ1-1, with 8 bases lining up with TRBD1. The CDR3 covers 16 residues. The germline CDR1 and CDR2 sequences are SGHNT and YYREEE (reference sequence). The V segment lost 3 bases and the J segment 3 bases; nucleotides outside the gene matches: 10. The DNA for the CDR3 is TGTGCCAGCAGCTCTGGACAGGGCACTACTTACACTGAAGCTTTCTTT. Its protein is CASSSGQGTTYTEAFF.

In DNA form, the CDR3 reads TGCGCCAGCAGCCTAGGACAGGGGACTTTAGAGACCCAGTACTTC. Its protein is CASSLGQGTLETQYF. This rearrangement joins TRBV5-1 to TRBJ2-5; 9 bases line up with TRBD1. This CDR3 region has 15 residues. With 4 bases clipped from V and 4 bases from J, the junction kept 8 bases outside the gene matches. Germline V CDR1 and CDR2: SGHRS, YFSETQ.

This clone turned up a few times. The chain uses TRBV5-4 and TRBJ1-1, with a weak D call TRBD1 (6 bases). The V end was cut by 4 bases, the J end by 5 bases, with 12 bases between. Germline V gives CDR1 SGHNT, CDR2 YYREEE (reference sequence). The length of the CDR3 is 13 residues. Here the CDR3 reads CASSETGRTEAFF. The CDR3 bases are TGTGCCAGCAGCGAAACAGGGCGGACTGAAGCTTTCTTT.

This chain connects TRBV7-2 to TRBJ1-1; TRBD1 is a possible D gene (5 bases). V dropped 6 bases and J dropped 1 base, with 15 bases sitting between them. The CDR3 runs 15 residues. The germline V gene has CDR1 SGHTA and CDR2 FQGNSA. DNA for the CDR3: TGTGCCAGCAGACAGGACCTCGTGGCGAACACTGAAGCTTTCTTT. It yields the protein CASRQDLVANTEAFF.

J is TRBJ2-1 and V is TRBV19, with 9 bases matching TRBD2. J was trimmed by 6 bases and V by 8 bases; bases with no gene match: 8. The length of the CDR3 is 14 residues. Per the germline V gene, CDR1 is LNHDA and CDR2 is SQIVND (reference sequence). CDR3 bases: TGTGCCAGTCGGGGACTAGCATCTCTCAATGAGCAGTTCTTC. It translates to CASRGLASLNEQFF.

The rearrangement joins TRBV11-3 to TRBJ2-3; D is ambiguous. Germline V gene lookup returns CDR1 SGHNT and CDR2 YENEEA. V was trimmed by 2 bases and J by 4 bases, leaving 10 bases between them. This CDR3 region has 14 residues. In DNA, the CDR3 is TGTGCCAGCAGCTTACAAAGTCTGTCAGATACGCAGTATTTT. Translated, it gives CASSLQSLSDTQYF.

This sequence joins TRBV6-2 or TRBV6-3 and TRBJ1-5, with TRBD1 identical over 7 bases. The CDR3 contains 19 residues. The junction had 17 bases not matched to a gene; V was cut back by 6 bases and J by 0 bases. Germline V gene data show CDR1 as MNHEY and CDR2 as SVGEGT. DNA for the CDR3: TGTGCCAGCAGCAACGTACAGGGGCTTAGGACCCTTAGCAATCAGCCCCAGCATTTT. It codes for CASSNVQGLRTLSNQPQHF.

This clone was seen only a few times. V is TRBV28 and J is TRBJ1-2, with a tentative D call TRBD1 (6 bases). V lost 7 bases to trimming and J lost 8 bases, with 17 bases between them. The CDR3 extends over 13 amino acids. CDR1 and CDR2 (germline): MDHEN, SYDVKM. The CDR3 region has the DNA TGTGCCAGCACCCCAACTGGGGGGCCGGGCTACACCTTC. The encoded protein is CASTPTGGPGYTF.